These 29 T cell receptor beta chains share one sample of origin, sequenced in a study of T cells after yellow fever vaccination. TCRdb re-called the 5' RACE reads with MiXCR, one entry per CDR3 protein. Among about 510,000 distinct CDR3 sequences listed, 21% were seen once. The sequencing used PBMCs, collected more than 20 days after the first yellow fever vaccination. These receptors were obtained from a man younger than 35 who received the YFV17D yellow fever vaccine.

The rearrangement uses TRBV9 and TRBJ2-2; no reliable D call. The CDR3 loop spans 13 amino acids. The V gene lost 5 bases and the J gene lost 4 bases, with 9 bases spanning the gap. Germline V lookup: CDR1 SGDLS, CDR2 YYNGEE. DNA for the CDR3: TGTGCCAGCAGGCAAAGTTTCACCGGGGAGCTGTTTTTT. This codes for CASRQSFTGELFF.

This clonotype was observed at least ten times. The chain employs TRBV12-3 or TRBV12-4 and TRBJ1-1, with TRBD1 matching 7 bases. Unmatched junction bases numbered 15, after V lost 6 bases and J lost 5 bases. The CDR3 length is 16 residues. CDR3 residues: CASSYVTRRGSTEAFF. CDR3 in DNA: TGTGCCAGCAGCTACGTGACCCGCAGGGGGTCGACTGAAGCTTTCTTT.

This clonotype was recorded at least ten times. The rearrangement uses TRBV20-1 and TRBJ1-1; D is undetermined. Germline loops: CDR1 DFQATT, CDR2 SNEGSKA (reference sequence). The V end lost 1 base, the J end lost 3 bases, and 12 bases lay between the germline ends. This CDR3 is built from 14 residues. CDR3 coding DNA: TGCAGTGCTAGAGTGGTCGACACCTACACTGAAGCTTTCTTT. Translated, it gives CSARVVDTYTEAFF.

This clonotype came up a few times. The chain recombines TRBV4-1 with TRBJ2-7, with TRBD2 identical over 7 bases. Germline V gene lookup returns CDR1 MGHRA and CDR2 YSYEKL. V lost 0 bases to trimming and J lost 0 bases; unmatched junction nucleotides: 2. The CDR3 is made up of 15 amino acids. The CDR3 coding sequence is TGCGCCAGCAGCCAAGATACTAGCGCCTCCTACGAGCAGTACTTC. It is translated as CASSQDTSASYEQYF.

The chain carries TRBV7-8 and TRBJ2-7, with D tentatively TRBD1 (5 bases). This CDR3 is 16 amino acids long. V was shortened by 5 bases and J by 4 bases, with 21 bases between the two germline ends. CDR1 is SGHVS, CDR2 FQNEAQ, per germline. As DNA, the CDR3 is TGTGCCAGCAGCCCTGCCGTGGCAGGGAACTCATACGAGCAGTACGTC. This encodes CASSPAVAGNSYEQYV.

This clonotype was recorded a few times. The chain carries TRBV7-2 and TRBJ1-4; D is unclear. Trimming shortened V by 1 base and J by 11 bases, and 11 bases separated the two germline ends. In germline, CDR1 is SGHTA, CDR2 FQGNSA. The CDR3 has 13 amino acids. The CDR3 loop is CASSLDPAGKLFF. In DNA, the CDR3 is TGTGCCAGCAGCTTAGACCCAGCCGGGAAACTGTTTTTT.

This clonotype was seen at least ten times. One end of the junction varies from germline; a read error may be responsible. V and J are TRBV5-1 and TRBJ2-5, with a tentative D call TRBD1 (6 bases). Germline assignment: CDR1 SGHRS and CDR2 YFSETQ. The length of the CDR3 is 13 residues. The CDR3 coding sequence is TGTGCCAGCTCACGGACAGCTCAAGAGACCCAGTACTTC. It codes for CASSRTAQETQYF.

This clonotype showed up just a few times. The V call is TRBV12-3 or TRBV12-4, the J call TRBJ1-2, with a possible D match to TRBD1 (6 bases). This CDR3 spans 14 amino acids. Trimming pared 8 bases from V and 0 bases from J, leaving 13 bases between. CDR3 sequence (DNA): TGTGCCAGCTTGGGGGGCAGCACTAACTATGGCTACACCTTC. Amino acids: CASLGGSTNYGYTF.

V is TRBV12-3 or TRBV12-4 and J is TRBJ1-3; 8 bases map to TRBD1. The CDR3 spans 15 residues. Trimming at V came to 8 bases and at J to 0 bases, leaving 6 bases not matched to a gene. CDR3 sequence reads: CASRLDRGSGNTIYF. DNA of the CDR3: TGTGCCAGCCGACTTGACAGGGGCTCTGGAAACACCATATATTTT.

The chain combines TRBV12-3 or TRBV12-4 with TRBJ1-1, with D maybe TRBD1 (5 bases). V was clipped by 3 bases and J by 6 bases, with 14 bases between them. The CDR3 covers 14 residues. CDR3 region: CASSFSRVSPEAFF. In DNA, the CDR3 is TGTGCCAGCAGTTTCTCCAGGGTCAGTCCTGAAGCTTTCTTT.

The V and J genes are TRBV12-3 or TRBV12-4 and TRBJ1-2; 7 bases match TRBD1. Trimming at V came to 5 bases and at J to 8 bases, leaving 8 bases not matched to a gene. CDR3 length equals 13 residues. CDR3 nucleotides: TGTGCCAGCAGTAATTGGGACAGTGGCGGCTACACCTTC. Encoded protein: CASSNWDSGGYTF.

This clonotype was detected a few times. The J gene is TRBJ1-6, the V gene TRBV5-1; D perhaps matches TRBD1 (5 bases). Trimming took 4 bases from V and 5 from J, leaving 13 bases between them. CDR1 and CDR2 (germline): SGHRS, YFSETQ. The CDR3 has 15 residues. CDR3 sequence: CASSNHGQDNSPLHF. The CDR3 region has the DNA TGCGCCAGCAGCAATCACGGACAAGATAATTCACCCCTCCACTTT. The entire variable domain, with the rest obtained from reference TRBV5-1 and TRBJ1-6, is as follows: KAGVTQTPRYLIKTRGQQVTLSCSPISGHRSVSWYQQTPGQGLQFLFEYFSETQRNKGNFPGRFSGRQFSNSRSEMNVSTLELGDSALYLCASSNHGQDNSPLHFGNGTRLTVT.

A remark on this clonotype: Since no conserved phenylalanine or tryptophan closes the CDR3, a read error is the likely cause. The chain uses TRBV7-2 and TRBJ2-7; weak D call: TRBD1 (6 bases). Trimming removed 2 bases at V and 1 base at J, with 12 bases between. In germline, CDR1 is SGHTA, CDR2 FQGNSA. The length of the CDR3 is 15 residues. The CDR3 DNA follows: TGTGCCAGCAGCTTAAGCGACAGGACATCCTACGAGCAGTACTCC. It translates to CASSLSDRTSYEQYS.

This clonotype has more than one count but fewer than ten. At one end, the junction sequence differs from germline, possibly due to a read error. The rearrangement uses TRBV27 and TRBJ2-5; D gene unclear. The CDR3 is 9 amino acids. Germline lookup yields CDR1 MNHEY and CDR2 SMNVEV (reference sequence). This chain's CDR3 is CASTSLVGF. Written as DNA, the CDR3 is TGTGCCAGCACTAGTTTGGTCGGCTTC.

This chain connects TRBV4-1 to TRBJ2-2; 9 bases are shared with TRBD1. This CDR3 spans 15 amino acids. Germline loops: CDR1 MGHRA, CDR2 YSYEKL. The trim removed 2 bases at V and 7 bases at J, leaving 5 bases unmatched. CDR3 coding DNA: TGCGCCAGCAGCCAACCGGGACAGGGAAACGGGGAGCTGTTTTTT. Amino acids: CASSQPGQGNGELFF.

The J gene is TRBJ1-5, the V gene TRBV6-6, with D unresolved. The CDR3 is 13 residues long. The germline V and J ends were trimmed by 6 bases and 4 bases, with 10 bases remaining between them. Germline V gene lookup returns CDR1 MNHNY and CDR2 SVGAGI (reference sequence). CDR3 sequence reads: CASSHGVNQPQHF. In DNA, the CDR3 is TGTGCCAGCAGCCACGGGGTGAATCAGCCCCAGCATTTT.

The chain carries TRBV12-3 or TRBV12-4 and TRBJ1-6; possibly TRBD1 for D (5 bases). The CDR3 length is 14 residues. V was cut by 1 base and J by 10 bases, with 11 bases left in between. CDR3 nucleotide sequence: TGTGCCAGCAGTTTAGGTCGGGGGTGGTCACCCCTCCACTTT. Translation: CASSLGRGWSPLHF.

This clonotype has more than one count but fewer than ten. CDR3 loop: CATSDSRGSRGGGYNEQFF. The CDR3 DNA is TGTGCCACCAGTGATTCCAGGGGATCCCGGGGGGGTGGCTACAATGAGCAGTTCTTC. The V and J genes are TRBV24-1 and TRBJ2-1; 8 nucleotides match TRBD2. J gave up 3 bases and V 2 bases, and 14 bases lay outside the gene matches. CDR3 length: 19 amino acids. CDR1 is KGHDR and CDR2 is SFDVKD in the germline V gene.

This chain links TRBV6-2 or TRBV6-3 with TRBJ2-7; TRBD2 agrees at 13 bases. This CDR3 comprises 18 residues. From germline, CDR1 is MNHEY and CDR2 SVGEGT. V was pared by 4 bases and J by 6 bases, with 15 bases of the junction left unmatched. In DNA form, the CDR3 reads TGTGCCAGCAGTTCCTGGACTAGCGGGGGCCGAAGAGCAGGCGAGCAGTACTTC. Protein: CASSSWTSGGRRAGEQYF.

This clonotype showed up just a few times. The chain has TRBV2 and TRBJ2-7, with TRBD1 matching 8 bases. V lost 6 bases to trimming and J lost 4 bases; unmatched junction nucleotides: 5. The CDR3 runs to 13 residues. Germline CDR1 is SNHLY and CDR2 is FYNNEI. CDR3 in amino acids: CASRDRALYEQYV. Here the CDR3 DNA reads TGTGCCAGCAGGGACAGGGCTTTATACGAGCAGTACGTC.

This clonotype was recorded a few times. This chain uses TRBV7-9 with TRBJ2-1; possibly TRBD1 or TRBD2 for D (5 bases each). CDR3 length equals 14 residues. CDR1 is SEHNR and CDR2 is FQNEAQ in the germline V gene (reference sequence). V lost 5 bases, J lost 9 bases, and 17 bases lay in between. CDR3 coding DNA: TGTGCCAGCAGCCGTGGTCGCCTTGGGGGTGAGCAGTTCTTC. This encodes CASSRGRLGGEQFF. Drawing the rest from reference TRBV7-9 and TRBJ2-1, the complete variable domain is DTGVSQNPRHKITKRGQNVTFRCDPISEHNRLYWYRQTLGQGPEFLTYFQNEAQLEKSRLLSDRFSAERPKGSFSTLEIQRTEQGDSAMYLCASSRGRLGGEQFFGPGTRLTVL.

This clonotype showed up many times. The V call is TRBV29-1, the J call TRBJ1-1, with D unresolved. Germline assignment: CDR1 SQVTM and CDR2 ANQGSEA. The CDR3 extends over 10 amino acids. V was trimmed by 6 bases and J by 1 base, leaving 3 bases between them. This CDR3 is CSVTNTEAFF. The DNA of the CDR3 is TGCAGCGTGACGAACACTGAAGCTTTCTTT.

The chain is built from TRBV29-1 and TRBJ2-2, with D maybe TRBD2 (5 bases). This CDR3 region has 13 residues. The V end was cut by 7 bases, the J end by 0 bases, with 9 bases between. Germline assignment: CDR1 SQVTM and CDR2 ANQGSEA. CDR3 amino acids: CSARGSNTGELFF. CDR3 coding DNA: TGCAGCGCCCGCGGGTCGAACACCGGGGAGCTGTTTTTT.

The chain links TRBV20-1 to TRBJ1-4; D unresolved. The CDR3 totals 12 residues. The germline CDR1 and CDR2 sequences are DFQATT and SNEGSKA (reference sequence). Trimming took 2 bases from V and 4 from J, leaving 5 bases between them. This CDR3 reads CSARRGNEKLFF. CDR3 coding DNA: TGCAGTGCTAGACGGGGTAATGAAAAACTGTTTTTT.

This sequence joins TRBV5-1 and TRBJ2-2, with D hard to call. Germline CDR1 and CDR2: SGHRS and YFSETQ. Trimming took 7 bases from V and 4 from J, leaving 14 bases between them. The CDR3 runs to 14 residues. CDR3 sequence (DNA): TGCGCCAGCTGCCAGTCGCCACGCACCGGGGAGCTGTTTTTT. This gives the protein CASCQSPRTGELFF.

The CDR3 region is CATSREAPGELFF. CDR3 nucleotide sequence: TGTGCCACCAGCAGAGAGGCCCCCGGGGAGCTGTTTTTT. The genes are TRBV15 and TRBJ2-2, with D unresolved. Trimming left V 0 bases short and J 6 bases short, with 5 bases between. The CDR3 contains 13 residues. Germline loops: CDR1 LNHNV, CDR2 YYDKDF (reference sequence).

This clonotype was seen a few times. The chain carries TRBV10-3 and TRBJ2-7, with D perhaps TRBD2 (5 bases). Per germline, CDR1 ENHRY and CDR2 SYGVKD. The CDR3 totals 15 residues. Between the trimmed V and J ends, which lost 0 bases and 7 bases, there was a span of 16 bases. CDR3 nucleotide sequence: TGTGCCATCAGTGAGTCGCGGACTCCTGTGCGGGAGCAGTACTTC. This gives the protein CAISESRTPVREQYF.

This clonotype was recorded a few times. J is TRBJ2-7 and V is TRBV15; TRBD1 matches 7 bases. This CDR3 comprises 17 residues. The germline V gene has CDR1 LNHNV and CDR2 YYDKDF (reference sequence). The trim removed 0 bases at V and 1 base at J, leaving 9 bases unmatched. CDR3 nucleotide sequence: TGTGCCACCAGCAGAGATCTTACAGGGGCAGGTTCCTACGAGCAGTACTTC. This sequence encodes CATSRDLTGAGSYEQYF.

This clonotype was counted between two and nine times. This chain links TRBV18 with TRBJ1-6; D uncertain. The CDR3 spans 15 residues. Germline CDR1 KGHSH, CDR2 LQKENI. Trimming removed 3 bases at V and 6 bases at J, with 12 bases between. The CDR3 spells CASSPLGGLNSPLHF. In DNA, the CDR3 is TGTGCCAGCTCACCCCTTGGCGGGCTTAATTCACCCCTCCACTTT.